The next 5 T cell receptor beta chains were all read from a single sample in a study of Ad26.COV2.S vaccination and SARS-CoV-2 variants. Treatment specified: around 19 received Ad26.COV2.S at low or high dose, single or two shots; five or six received placebo; per-sample allocation not given. Day 63 after the first vaccine or placebo injection was the time point for sampling. Repertoires were generated with immunoSEQ multiplex PCR, while TCRdb's copy carries only in-frame clones and drops some. The table has 300,000 to 350,000 clones, less than 90% seen once. The specimen comprised peripheral blood, sampled in a trial of Ad26.COV2.S vaccine versus placebo. The receptors were sampled from a person aged 18 to 59 who received the Ad26.COV2.S COVID-19 vaccine or a placebo.

The table lists this clone with a few counts. CDR3 DNA sequence: TGTGCCAGCAGCTTAGAGTTACAGGGTCTCAACGAGCAGTACTTC. Protein: CASSLELQGLNEQYF. The genes are TRBV11-2 and TRBJ2-7; maybe TRBD1 (6 bases). CDR3 length: 15 residues. V shed 0 bases and J shed 5 bases, with 14 bases lying between them. Germline V gene sequence: CDR1 SGHAT, CDR2 FQNNGV.

The chain links TRBV7-8 to TRBJ1-5, with a weak D call TRBD1 (5 bases). V was pared by 5 bases and J by 1 base, with 15 bases between. The CDR3 is 16 amino acids. CDR1 is SGHVS and CDR2 is FQNEAQ in the germline V gene. Here the CDR3 reads CASSPSGGTSNQPQHF. Written as DNA, the CDR3 is TGTGCCAGCAGCCCCTCTGGGGGAACGAGCAATCAGCCCCAGCATTTT.

The genes are TRBV4-3 and TRBJ1-1; no definite D call. CDR3 length: 15 amino acids. The germline CDR1 and CDR2 sequences are LGHNA and YSLEER. Trimming pared 1 base from V and 8 bases from J, leaving 17 bases between. The CDR3 nucleotides are TGCGCCAGCAGCCAAGTCGGCGGACGGTCGGCCGAAGCTTTCTTT. This translates into CASSQVGGRSAEAFF.

On this clone: This may stem from a read error, because a much larger clone lies one nucleotide away. The chain combines TRBV7-9 with TRBJ2-7; the D gene is possibly TRBD1 (6 bases). V lost 4 bases, J lost 2 bases, and 9 bases lay in between. CDR3 length equals 13 residues. Germline V CDR1 and CDR2: SEHNR, FQNEAQ (reference sequence). In DNA, the CDR3 is TGTGCCAGCAGCTCCACAGGGACCTACGAGCAGTACTTC. Translating gives CASSSTGTYEQYF.

The V gene is TRBV19, the J gene TRBJ2-7; D remains unclear. CDR1 is LNHDA, CDR2 SQIVND, per germline (reference sequence). V lost 5 bases, J lost 2 bases, and 13 bases lay in between. The CDR3 spans 14 residues. CDR3 nucleotide sequence: TGTGCCAGTAGTGTGGGCGGAGTCCCCTACGAGCAGTACTTC. Translation: CASSVGGVPYEQYF.